The rows below give T cell receptor beta chains drawn from one sample of a study of T cell changes during pregnancy in multiple sclerosis. Libraries were prepared by immunoSEQ multiplex PCR; TCRdb keeps only in-frame clonotypes and omits some of them. The table lists 60,000 to 70,000 clones, around 93% of them singletons, with around 2.7% in the top ten. This material consisted of peripheral blood, taken in the second trimester of pregnancy. The receptors here all came from a female donor in good health, enrolled as a control in a pregnancy study. Each CDR3 is given with its conserved first and last residue. D genes are given only for firm matches. The size field is filled for only some rows; it gives once, few, many or a size class.

V: TRBV7-3; J: TRBJ2-5; size: NA; D: TRBD2; DNA: TGTGCCAGCAGCTTATTACCCCCGACTAGCGGGGGGGCCCAGACCCAGTACTTC; CDR3: CASSLLPPTSGGAQTQYF
V: TRBV11-2; J: TRBJ2-5; size: NA; D: NA; DNA: TGTGCCAGCAGCTTGGAATACAGAACGCAAGAGACCCAGTACTTC; CDR3: CASSLEYRTQETQYF
V: TRBV27; J: TRBJ1-6; size: NA; D: TRBD1; DNA: TGTGCCAGCAGCCGAAGAAGGGACAGTAACTTTTATAATTCACCCCTCCACTTT; CDR3: CASSRRRDSNFYNSPLHF
V: TRBV28; J: TRBJ2-7; size: NA; D: NA; DNA: TGTGCCAGCAGTTTAGCGGGCGCCTCCTACGAGCAGTACTTC; CDR3: CASSLAGASYEQYF
V: TRBV7-9; J: TRBJ2-3; size: NA; D: TRBD2; DNA: TGTGCCAGCAGCTTCACACTAGCGGGAGGGCCACCGTATTTT; CDR3: CASSFTLAGGPPYF
V: TRBV11-3; J: TRBJ2-3; size: once; D: NA; DNA: TGTGCCAGCAGCTTAAGGGGGGGTATCACAGATACGCAGTATTTT; CDR3: CASSLRGGITDTQYF
V: TRBV7-9; J: TRBJ1-5; size: few; D: NA; DNA: TGTGCCAGCAGCTTATCCGGGTACGGCAATCAGCCCCAGCATTTT; CDR3: CASSLSGYGNQPQHF
V: TRBV9; J: TRBJ2-1; size: NA; D: TRBD2; DNA: TGTGCCAGCAGCGTCGGACTAGCGGGAGGGCCGATAAACAATGAGCAGTTCTTC; CDR3: CASSVGLAGGPINNEQFF
V: TRBV6-6; J: TRBJ2-3; size: NA; D: TRBD1; DNA: TGTGCCAGCCTGGACAGGAGTGTAGATACGCAGTATTTT; CDR3: CASLDRSVDTQYF
V: TRBV7-9; J: TRBJ2-5; size: NA; D: TRBD1; DNA: TGTGCCAGCAGCTTTGAATCTGGACAGGGAAGGACCCAGTACTTC; CDR3: CASSFESGQGRTQYF
V: TRBV5-1; J: TRBJ2-7; size: NA; D: NA; DNA: TGCGCCAGCAGCTTCCTGACCGGTACAGGGTTGGACGAGCAGTACTTC; CDR3: CASSFLTGTGLDEQYF
V: TRBV6-1; J: TRBJ2-7; size: few; D: TRBD2; DNA: TGTGCCAGCAGTGAATTGGGGGGGAGCTCCTACGAGCAGTACTTC; CDR3: CASSELGGSSYEQYF
V: TRBV6-5; J: TRBJ2-7; size: NA; D: TRBD2; DNA: TGTGCCAGCAGTTACTCGCTGGGAGGGAACCTCTACGAGCAGTACTTC; CDR3: CASSYSLGGNLYEQYF
V: TRBV6-6; J: TRBJ1-5; size: NA; D: NA; DNA: TGTGCCAGCAGTTCTCGGGACACCTATCAGCCCCAGCATTTT; CDR3: CASSSRDTYQPQHF
V: TRBV4-1; J: TRBJ1-2; size: NA; D: NA; DNA: TGCGCCAGCAGCCAAGGTTTAGTGCGGGCAGGGGTGGGCTATGGCTACACCTTC; CDR3: CASSQGLVRAGVGYGYTF
V: TRBV15; J: TRBJ2-1; size: NA; D: NA; DNA: TGTGCCACCAGCAGAGGAGGGATTGAGCAGTTCTTC; CDR3: CATSRGGIEQFF
V: TRBV27; J: TRBJ2-7; size: NA; D: TRBD1; DNA: TGTGCCAGCAGTTTCTCCGGGACAGGGGGTTATCTCCGATACGAGCAGTACTTC; CDR3: CASSFSGTGGYLRYEQYF
V: TRBV27; J: TRBJ2-7; size: NA; D: NA; DNA: TGTGCCAGCAGTATCGACAGAAACTCCTACGAGCAGTACTTC; CDR3: CASSIDRNSYEQYF
V: TRBV6-1; J: TRBJ2-7; size: NA; D: NA; DNA: TGTGCCAGCAGTGGGGAGGTCTCCTACGAGCAGTACTTC; CDR3: CASSGEVSYEQYF
V: TRBV25-1; J: TRBJ2-5; size: NA; D: TRBD1; DNA: TGTGCCAGCAGTCCTCCCCGGGTAACAGGGGTAGAGACCCAGTACTTC; CDR3: CASSPPRVTGVETQYF
V: TRBV6-6; J: TRBJ2-2; size: NA; D: TRBD1; DNA: TGTGCCAGCAGGGGACAGATCAACACCGGGGAGCTGTTTTTT; CDR3: CASRGQINTGELFF
V: TRBV29-1; J: TRBJ2-7; size: once; D: NA; DNA: TGCAGCGTGCACACGACCGTGCACACCCACGACCCCCGCGGCAGCTACGAGCAGTACTTC; CDR3: CSVHTTVHTHDPRGSYEQYF
V: TRBV6-4; J: TRBJ2-7; size: few; D: TRBD2; DNA: TGTGCCAGCAGTTACTCGACTAGCGGGGGTTACGAGCAGTACTTC; CDR3: CASSYSTSGGYEQYF
V: TRBV5-1; J: TRBJ2-2; size: NA; D: NA; DNA: TGCGCCAGCAGCTACGGACAGAACACCGGGGAGCTGTTTTTT; CDR3: CASSYGQNTGELFF
V: TRBV28; J: TRBJ1-3; size: few; D: NA; DNA: TGTGCCACTCACTCAGGGCCTGGAAACACCATATATTTT; CDR3: CATHSGPGNTIYF
V: TRBV5-1; J: TRBJ2-2; size: NA; D: TRBD1; DNA: TGCGCCAGCGATCTGACAGGGGGGAACACCGGGGAGCTGTTTTTT; CDR3: CASDLTGGNTGELFF
V: TRBV4-2; J: TRBJ2-1; size: NA; D: TRBD2; DNA: TGTGCCAGCAGCCAAGGCGGGAGGGGCCTAGAGCAGTTCTTC; CDR3: CASSQGGRGLEQFF
V: TRBV6-1; J: TRBJ2-7; size: NA; D: NA; DNA: TGTGCCAGCAGTGAAGCCTTACTAGCCCGATGGTCCTACGAGCAGTACTTC; CDR3: CASSEALLARWSYEQYF
V: TRBV7-8; J: TRBJ2-1; size: once; D: NA; DNA: TGTGCCAGCAGCTCCAGGGTTGCGGATGAGCAGTTCTTC; CDR3: CASSSRVADEQFF
V: TRBV5-4; J: TRBJ2-3; size: NA; D: NA; DNA: TGTGCCAGCAGCCACGGTGGGGCGGGGACAGATACGCAGTATTTT; CDR3: CASSHGGAGTDTQYF
V: TRBV5-5; J: TRBJ1-6; size: once; D: NA; DNA: TGTGCCAGCAGCTTGGTGGTAGTTGATTCACCCCTCCACTTT; CDR3: CASSLVVVDSPLHF
V: TRBV7-9; J: TRBJ2-7; size: NA; D: TRBD2; DNA: TGTGCCAGCAGAGACGGGACTACGGACTACGAGCAGTACTTC; CDR3: CASRDGTTDYEQYF
V: TRBV19; J: TRBJ2-7; size: NA; D: NA; DNA: TGTGCCAGTAGTATTAGGGTGTTCGGGACCTACGAGCAGTACTTC; CDR3: CASSIRVFGTYEQYF
V: TRBV2; J: TRBJ2-6; size: NA; D: NA; DNA: TGTGCCAGCACCCTAAACTCTGGGGCCAACGTCCTGACTTTC; CDR3: CASTLNSGANVLTF
V: TRBV6-6; J: TRBJ2-2; size: NA; D: NA; DNA: TGTGCCAGCAGTTACTCTAGCGGACCTGACACCGGGGAGCTGTTTTTT; CDR3: CASSYSSGPDTGELFF
V: TRBV6-6; J: TRBJ1-4; size: NA; D: NA; DNA: TGTGCCAGCAGCATCGACAGGATTAATGAAAAACTGTTTTTT; CDR3: CASSIDRINEKLFF
V: TRBV7-3; J: TRBJ1-1; size: NA; D: NA; DNA: TGTGCCAGCCGAAAGACAGCCCTGAACACTGAAGCTTTCTTT; CDR3: CASRKTALNTEAFF
V: TRBV15; J: TRBJ2-7; size: NA; D: NA; DNA: TGTGCCACCAGTTTGAAACAAAACCTCGAGCAGTACTTC; CDR3: CATSLKQNLEQYF
V: TRBV11-3; J: TRBJ2-1; size: NA; D: TRBD2; DNA: TGTGCCAGCAGCTTAGGGCGGGAGATCGGTGAGCAGTTCTTC; CDR3: CASSLGREIGEQFF
V: TRBV7-2; J: TRBJ2-2; size: NA; D: TRBD1; DNA: TGTGCCAGCACCAAGGACAGGGGGAACGGGGAGCTGTTTTTT; CDR3: CASTKDRGNGELFF
V: TRBV5-1; J: TRBJ2-1; size: once; D: NA; DNA: TGCGCCAGCAGCACCGGACTAAACTACAATGAGCAGTTCTTC; CDR3: CASSTGLNYNEQFF
V: TRBV4-2; J: TRBJ2-1; size: few; D: TRBD2; DNA: TGTGCCAGCAGCCAAGATGGGGGGGGCTCCTACAATGAGCAGTTCTTC; CDR3: CASSQDGGGSYNEQFF
V: TRBV7-3; J: TRBJ1-2; size: once; D: NA; DNA: TGTGCCAGCAGCCCCGGACAGTTGGGCTATGGCTACACCTTC; CDR3: CASSPGQLGYGYTF
V: TRBV6-5; J: TRBJ1-1; size: once; D: NA; DNA: TGTGCCAGCAGTTACTCGCCAGTTTCGAACACTGAAGCTTTCTTT; CDR3: CASSYSPVSNTEAFF
V: TRBV28; J: TRBJ1-3; size: NA; D: TRBD1; DNA: TGTGCCAGCAATCCGGGGGGACAGGGGCGTCCTGGAAACACCATATATTTT; CDR3: CASNPGGQGRPGNTIYF
V: TRBV7-3; J: TRBJ2-3; size: NA; D: NA; DNA: TGTGCCAGCAGCTCCTATTCGGGAGATACGCAGTATTTT; CDR3: CASSSYSGDTQYF
V: TRBV7-2; J: TRBJ2-2; size: NA; D: TRBD2; DNA: TGTGCCAGCAGCAAGACTAGCGGGGACCCGGCGGTGTTTTTT; CDR3: CASSKTSGDPAVFF
V: TRBV5-4; J: TRBJ2-7; size: NA; D: TRBD2; DNA: TGTGCCAGCAGCGGACTAGCGGGCCCCCTCCACGAGCAGTACTTC; CDR3: CASSGLAGPLHEQYF
V: TRBV6-5; J: TRBJ2-3; size: NA; D: TRBD2; DNA: TGTGCCAGCAGTTACGGTAGCGGGGGGGACACAGATACGCAGTATTTT; CDR3: CASSYGSGGDTDTQYF
V: TRBV5-1; J: TRBJ2-3; size: NA; D: TRBD2; DNA: TGCGCCAGCAGCTTCGAGCGGGGGGCCACGACGCGGCAGTATTTT; CDR3: CASSFERGATTRQYF
V: TRBV7-2; J: TRBJ1-5; size: NA; D: NA; DNA: TGTGCCAGCAGCTTAGTCGGCCGGGGCAATCAGCCCCAGCATTTT; CDR3: CASSLVGRGNQPQHF
V: TRBV28; J: TRBJ2-1; size: NA; D: NA; DNA: TGTGCCAGCAGTTCCGGGGTCAGGGGGGCCTACAATGAGCAGTTCTTC; CDR3: CASSSGVRGAYNEQFF
V: TRBV5-4; J: TRBJ1-1; size: NA; D: NA; DNA: TGTGCCAGCAGCTTGGGGGGGGGCAAGGAATCGACGGGGACTTTCTTT; CDR3: CASSLGGGKESTGTFF